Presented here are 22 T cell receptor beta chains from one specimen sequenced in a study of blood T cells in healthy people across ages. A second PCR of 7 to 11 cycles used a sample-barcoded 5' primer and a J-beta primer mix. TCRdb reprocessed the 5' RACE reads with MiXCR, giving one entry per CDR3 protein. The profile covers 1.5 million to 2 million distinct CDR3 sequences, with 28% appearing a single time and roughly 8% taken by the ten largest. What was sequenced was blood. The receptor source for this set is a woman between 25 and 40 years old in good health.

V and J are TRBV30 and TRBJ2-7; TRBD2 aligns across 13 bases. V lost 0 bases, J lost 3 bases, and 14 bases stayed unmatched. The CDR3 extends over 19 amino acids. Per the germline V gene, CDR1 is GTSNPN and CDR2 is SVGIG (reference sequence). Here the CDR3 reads CAWSVSGLAGFLRVYEQYF. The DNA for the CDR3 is TGTGCCTGGAGTGTATCGGGACTAGCGGGATTTTTGCGGGTCTACGAGCAGTACTTC.

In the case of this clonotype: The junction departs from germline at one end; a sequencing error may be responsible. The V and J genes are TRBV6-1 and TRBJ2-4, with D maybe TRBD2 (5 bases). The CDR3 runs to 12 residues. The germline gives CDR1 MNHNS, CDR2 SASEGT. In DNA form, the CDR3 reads TGTACCAGCACTAGTACTCGGGACATTCAGTACTTC. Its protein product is CTSTSTRDIQYF.

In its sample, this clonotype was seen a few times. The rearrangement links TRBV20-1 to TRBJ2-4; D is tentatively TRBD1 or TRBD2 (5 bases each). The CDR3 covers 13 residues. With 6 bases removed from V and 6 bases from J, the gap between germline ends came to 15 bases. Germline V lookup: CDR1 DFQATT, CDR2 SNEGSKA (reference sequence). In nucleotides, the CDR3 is TGCAGTGCCCCGAGGGGAGCTGGAAACATTCAGTACTTC. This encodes CSAPRGAGNIQYF.

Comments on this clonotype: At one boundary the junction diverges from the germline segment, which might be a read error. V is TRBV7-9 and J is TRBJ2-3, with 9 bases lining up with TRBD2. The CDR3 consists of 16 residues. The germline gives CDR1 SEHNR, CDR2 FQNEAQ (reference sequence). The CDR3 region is CTSSYTPGLATDTQYF. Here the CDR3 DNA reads TGTACCAGCAGCTACACCCCGGGACTAGCAACAGATACGCAGTATTTT.

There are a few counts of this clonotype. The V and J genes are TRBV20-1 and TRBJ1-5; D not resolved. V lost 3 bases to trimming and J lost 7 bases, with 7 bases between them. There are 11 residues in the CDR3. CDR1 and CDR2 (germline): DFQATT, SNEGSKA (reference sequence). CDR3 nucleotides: TGCAGTGCTAGGCGAGGACAGCCCCAGCATTTT. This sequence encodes CSARRGQPQHF.

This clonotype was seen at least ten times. CDR3 amino acids: CASSPRFSIQYF. The CDR3 DNA reads TGTGCCAGCAGCCCCAGGTTCTCCATTCAGTACTTC. The genes are TRBV28 and TRBJ2-4; D is uncertain. Trimming cost V 6 bases and J 9 bases, with 12 bases left between them. In germline, CDR1 is MDHEN, CDR2 SYDVKM. The CDR3 totals 12 residues.

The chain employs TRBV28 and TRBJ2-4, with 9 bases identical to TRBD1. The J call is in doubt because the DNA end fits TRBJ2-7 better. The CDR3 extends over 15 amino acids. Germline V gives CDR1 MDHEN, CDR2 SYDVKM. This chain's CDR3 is CASRPSGQGLHEQYF. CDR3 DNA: TGTGCCAGCAGACCCTCGGGACAGGGCCTCCACGAGCAGTACTTC.

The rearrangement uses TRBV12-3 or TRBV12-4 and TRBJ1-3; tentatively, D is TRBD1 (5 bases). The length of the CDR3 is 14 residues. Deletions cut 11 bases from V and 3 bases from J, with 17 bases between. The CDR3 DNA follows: TGTGCCGGGGGGTTTTGGGGATATGGAAACACCATATATTTT. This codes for CAGGFWGYGNTIYF.

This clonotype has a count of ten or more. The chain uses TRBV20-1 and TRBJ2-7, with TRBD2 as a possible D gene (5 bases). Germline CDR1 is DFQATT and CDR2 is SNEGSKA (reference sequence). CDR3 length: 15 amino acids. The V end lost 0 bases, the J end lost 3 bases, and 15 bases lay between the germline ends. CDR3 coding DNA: TGCAGTGCTAGAGATGAGGACTGGTTGGGCTACGAGCAGTACTTC. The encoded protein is CSARDEDWLGYEQYF.

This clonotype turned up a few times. The CDR3 loop is CSAYDRLGGAFF. The CDR3 DNA follows: TGCAGTGCTTACGACAGGCTGGGGGGAGCTTTCTTT. J is TRBJ1-1 and V is TRBV20-1; TRBD1 might be the D (6 bases). Germline V lookup: CDR1 DFQATT, CDR2 SNEGSKA (reference sequence). With 5 bases removed from V and 10 bases from J, the gap between germline ends came to 17 bases. CDR3 length equals 12 residues.

CDR3 loop: CSAPDSGTGNRLLEKLYF. The CDR3 DNA reads as TGCAGTGCCCCCGACTCCGGGACAGGGAATAGGTTGTTAGAAAAACTGTATTTT. The rearrangement links TRBV20-1 to TRBJ2-3; 9 positions match TRBD1. The V gene end was trimmed by 6 bases and the J gene end by 14 bases; junction bases not matched to a gene: 30. The CDR3 spans 18 residues. Germline CDR1 and CDR2: DFQATT and SNEGSKA (reference sequence).

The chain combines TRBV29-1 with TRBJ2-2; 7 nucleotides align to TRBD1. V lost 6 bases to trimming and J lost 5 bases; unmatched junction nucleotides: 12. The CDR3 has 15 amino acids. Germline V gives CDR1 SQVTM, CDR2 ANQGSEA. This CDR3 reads CSVRLNQGDTGELFF. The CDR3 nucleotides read TGCAGCGTGCGATTAAACCAGGGGGATACCGGGGAGCTGTTTTTT.

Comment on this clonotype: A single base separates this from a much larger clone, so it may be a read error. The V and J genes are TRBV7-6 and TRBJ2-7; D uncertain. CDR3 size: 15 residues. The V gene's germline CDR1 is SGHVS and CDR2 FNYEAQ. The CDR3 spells CVSSLELSPTYEQYF. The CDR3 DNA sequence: TGTGTCAGCAGCTTAGAACTCAGTCCAACCTACGAGCAGTACTTC.

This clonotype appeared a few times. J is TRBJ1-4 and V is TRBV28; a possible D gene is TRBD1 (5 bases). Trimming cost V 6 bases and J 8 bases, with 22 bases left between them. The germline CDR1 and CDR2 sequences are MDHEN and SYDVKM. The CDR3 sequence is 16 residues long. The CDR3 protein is CASSRPRVGTNEKLFF. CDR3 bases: TGTGCCAGCAGCCGCCCCAGGGTAGGAACCAACGAAAAACTGTTTTTT.

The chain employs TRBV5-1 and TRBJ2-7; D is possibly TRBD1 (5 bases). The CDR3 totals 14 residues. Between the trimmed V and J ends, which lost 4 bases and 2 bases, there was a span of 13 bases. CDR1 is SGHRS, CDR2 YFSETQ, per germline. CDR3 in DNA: TGCGCCAGCAGCGACCTCGGACAAACCTACGAGCAGTACTTC. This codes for CASSDLGQTYEQYF.

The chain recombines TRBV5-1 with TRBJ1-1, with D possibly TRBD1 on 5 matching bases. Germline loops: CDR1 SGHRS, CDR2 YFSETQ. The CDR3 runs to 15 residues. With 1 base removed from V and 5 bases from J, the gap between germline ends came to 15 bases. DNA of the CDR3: TGCGCCAGCAGCTTGCTGGCAGGGAAGGGAACTGAAGCTTTCTTT. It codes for CASSLLAGKGTEAFF. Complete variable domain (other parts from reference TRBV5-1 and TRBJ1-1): KAGVTQTPRYLIKTRGQQVTLSCSPISGHRSVSWYQQTPGQGLQFLFEYFSETQRNKGNFPGRFSGRQFSNSRSEMNVSTLELGDSALYLCASSLLAGKGTEAFFGQGTRLTVV.

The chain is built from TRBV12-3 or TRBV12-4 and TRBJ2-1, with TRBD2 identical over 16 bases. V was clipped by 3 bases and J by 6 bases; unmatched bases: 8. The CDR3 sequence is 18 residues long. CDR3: CASSFHSGTSGRANEQFF. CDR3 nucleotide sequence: TGTGCCAGCAGTTTTCATTCCGGGACTAGCGGGAGGGCCAATGAGCAGTTCTTC.

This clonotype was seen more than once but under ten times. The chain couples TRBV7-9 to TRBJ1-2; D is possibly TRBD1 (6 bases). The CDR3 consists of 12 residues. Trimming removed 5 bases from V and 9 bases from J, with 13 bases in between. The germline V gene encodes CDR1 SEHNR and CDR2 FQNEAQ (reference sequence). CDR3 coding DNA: TGTGCCAGCAGCCCGAGGGGGGAAAGCTACACCTTC. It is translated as CASSPRGESYTF.

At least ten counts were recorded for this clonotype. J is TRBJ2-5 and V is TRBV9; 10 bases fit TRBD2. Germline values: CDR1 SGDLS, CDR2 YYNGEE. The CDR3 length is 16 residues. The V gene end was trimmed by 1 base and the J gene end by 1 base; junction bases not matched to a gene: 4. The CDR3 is CASSVMSSGGQETQYF. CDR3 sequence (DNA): TGTGCCAGCAGCGTAATGTCTAGCGGGGGCCAAGAGACCCAGTACTTC.

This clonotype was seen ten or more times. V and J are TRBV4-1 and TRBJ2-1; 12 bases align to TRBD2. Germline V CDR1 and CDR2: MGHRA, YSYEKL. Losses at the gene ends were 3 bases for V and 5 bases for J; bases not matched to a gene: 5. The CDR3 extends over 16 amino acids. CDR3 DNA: TGCGCCAGCAGCCATGTAGGACTAGCGGGGAACAATGAGCAGTTCTTC. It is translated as CASSHVGLAGNNEQFF.

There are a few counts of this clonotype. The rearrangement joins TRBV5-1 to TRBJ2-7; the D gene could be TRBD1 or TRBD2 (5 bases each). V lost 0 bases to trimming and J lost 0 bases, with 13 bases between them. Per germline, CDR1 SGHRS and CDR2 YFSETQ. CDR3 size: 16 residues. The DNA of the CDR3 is TGCGCCAGCAGCTTGGAAGTGGGGACCATCTCCTACGAGCAGTACTTC. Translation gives CASSLEVGTISYEQYF.

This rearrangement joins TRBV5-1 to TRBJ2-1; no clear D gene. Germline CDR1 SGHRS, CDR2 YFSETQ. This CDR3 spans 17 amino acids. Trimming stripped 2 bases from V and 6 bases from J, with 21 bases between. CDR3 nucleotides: TGCGCCAGCAGCTTAGGAGAAACCTCCCATCGAATCAATGAGCAGTTCTTC. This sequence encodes CASSLGETSHRINEQFF.